This TCR beta chain was obtained from a study of shared clonotypes between healthy human individuals. Study findings and constraints: Sharing across four donors was highest in naive CD4 (around 5%) and lowest in memory CD8 (around 0.4%). Clonotypes not shared had lower generation probabilities than those common to all four donors. What limited the represented genetic and exposure-history diversity was the small number of donors.

CD45RO-negative CD8 cells positively selected for CCR7 made up the naive population, which excluded terminally differentiated effector memory CD45RA+ cells. A remark on this clone: Its antigen is undetermined.

Using approximately 200 ng DNA, about 29,000 T cell genomes, the sorted-subset replicate PCRs were run. The method was immunoSEQ multiplex PCR; TCRdb's version includes in-frame clones alone and lacks a portion of them. The profile shows 1.5 million to 2.5 million clones, approximately 94% of them singletons. Germline CDR1 reads SGDLS; CDR2 reads YYNGEE. Trimming stripped 4 bases from V and 5 bases from J, with 16 bases between. CDR3 size: 14 residues. The origin of this receptor is a man younger than 30 in good health. Sequencing input: naive CD8+ T cells sorted from blood. The rearrangement links TRBV9 to TRBJ2-7; possibly TRBD2 for D (7 bases). Here the CDR3 DNA reads TGTGCCAGCAGCCTGGCGGGGGCAGGGGACGAGCAGTACTTC. Amino acid sequence: CASSLAGAGDEQYF.